The 16 T cell receptor beta chains presented below share a single source sample, sequenced in a study of beta chain features in type 1 diabetes. Whole-study findings and limits: For Type 1 diabetes patients, all four CD4+ subsets carried TCRB CDR3s that were moderately but significantly shorter.

Every isolated RNA sample was fully reverse transcribed, so sequencing captured expressed TCRB transcripts. The method was immunoSEQ multiplex PCR; TCRdb's version includes in-frame clones alone and lacks a portion of them. The table shows 600,000 to 700,000 clones, with roughly 13% occurring only once. These TCRs' antigens remain unknown. The specimen was naive CD4+ T cells from blood. The receptors originated from a young man with type 1 diabetes.

V and J are TRBV9 and TRBJ2-1; 8 nucleotides match TRBD2. The ends lost 6 bases at V and 8 bases at J; junction bases unmatched: 13. Germline values: CDR1 SGDLS, CDR2 YYNGEE. The CDR3 length is 15 residues. The CDR3 loop reads CASTPPGLVGHEQFF. The CDR3 nucleotides are TGTGCCAGCACGCCTCCGGGACTAGTCGGCCATGAGCAGTTCTTC.

This clone appeared a few times. The V and J genes are TRBV4-1 and TRBJ2-5, with 10 bases aligning to TRBD2. CDR1 and CDR2 (germline): MGHRA, YSYEKL. The CDR3 totals 17 residues. J gave up 2 bases and V 5 bases, and 11 bases lay outside the gene matches. The CDR3 loop is CASSFGIAGGLQETQYF. CDR3 in DNA: TGCGCCAGCAGCTTCGGGATAGCGGGGGGCCTACAAGAGACCCAGTACTTC.

The chain carries TRBV14 and TRBJ1-6; D is possibly TRBD1 (5 bases). Between the trimmed V and J ends, which lost 0 bases and 7 bases, there was a span of 7 bases. Germline V CDR1 and CDR2: SGHDN, FVKESK. The CDR3 has 14 residues. CDR3 region: CASSQEGVNSPLHF. The CDR3, as DNA: TGTGCCAGCAGCCAAGAAGGGGTGAATTCACCCCTCCACTTT.

V and J are TRBV5-1 and TRBJ1-1, with TRBD1 matching 7 bases. The CDR3 totals 16 residues. Germline assignment: CDR1 SGHRS and CDR2 YFSETQ. Trimming at V came to 1 base and at J to 4 bases, leaving 10 bases not matched to a gene. CDR3 amino acids: CASSLSGTAIFTEAFF. The CDR3 coding sequence is TGCGCCAGCAGCTTGTCCGGGACAGCGATTTTCACTGAAGCTTTCTTT.

The chain is built from TRBV5-6 and TRBJ2-1; possible D gene TRBD2, 7 bases. Germline CDR1 reads SGHDT; CDR2 reads YYEEEE. The V gene lost 1 base and the J gene lost 7 bases, with 15 bases spanning the gap. The CDR3 runs to 15 residues. In DNA form, the CDR3 reads TGTGCCAGCAGCTTGTACGGGGGGCCTGATAATGAGCAGTTCTTC. The encoded protein is CASSLYGGPDNEQFF.

The rearrangement joins TRBV6-5 to TRBJ1-2, with D possibly being TRBD1 (6 bases). The V end lost 0 bases, the J end lost 5 bases, and 10 bases lay between the germline ends. Germline V CDR1 and CDR2: MNHEY, SVGAGI. The CDR3 is made up of 14 amino acids. The CDR3 DNA sequence: TGTGCCAGCAGTTACTCGGACAGAGAGTATGGCTACACCTTC. Translation: CASSYSDREYGYTF.

This clone has only a few counts. In nucleotides, the CDR3 is TGTGCCATCAGAGGTGACGGTTCCCGACTGGAGACCCAGTACTTC. It specifies CAIRGDGSRLETQYF. This sequence joins TRBV10-3 and TRBJ2-5, with D unresolved. Between the trimmed V and J ends, which lost 6 bases and 5 bases, there was a span of 19 bases. The CDR3 spans 15 residues. Germline lookup yields CDR1 ENHRY and CDR2 SYGVKD.

This clone has a handful of counts. This chain connects TRBV10-3 to TRBJ1-1; TRBD1 might be the D (5 bases). Germline-derived CDR1 and CDR2 are ENHRY and SYGVKD. There are 12 residues in the CDR3. The V and J ends lost 5 bases and 8 bases respectively, with 12 bases between them. The CDR3 protein is CAISPSWGEAFF. CDR3 nucleotides: TGTGCCATCAGTCCTTCGTGGGGCGAAGCTTTCTTT.

This clone was found many times. The J gene is TRBJ1-2, the V gene TRBV23-1; D is unresolved. TRBV23-1 is an ORF for which the function is uncertain. This CDR3 has 14 amino acids. V lost 5 bases and J lost 4, with 14 bases in between. DNA of the CDR3: TGCGCCAGCAGTGGGCCAGGTTGTTGCTATGGCTACACCTTC. Residues: CASSGPGCCYGYTF.

V usage is TRBV30 and J usage is TRBJ2-3; 9 positions match TRBD1. From germline, CDR1 is GTSNPN and CDR2 SVGIG (reference sequence). After removal of 5 bases from V and 3 bases from J, the junction contained 9 bases not matched to a gene. CDR3 size: 15 residues. The CDR3 bases are TGTGCCTGGGGGGCCTGGGACAGGGTTACAGATACGCAGTATTTT. Residues: CAWGAWDRVTDTQYF.

The V call is TRBV5-4, the J call TRBJ2-1; TRBD2 agrees at 9 bases. J lost 8 bases, V lost 2 bases, and 14 bases had no gene match. The length of the CDR3 is 17 residues. CDR1 SGHNT and CDR2 YYREEE come from the germline V gene (reference sequence). As DNA, the CDR3 is TGTGCCAGCAGCTTAGATGGACTAGCGCGAGGTGGGGATGAGCAGTTCTTC. Translating it yields CASSLDGLARGGDEQFF.

The chain is built from TRBV4-2 and TRBJ2-7, with 10 bases that match TRBD2. The CDR3 has 16 amino acids. The J segment lost 0 bases and the V segment lost 2 bases, leaving 4 bases of the junction unmatched. CDR1 and CDR2 from the germline V gene are LGHNA and YNFKEQ. The DNA of the CDR3 is TGTGCCAGCAGCCAATCTAGCGGGGGTAGCTCCTACGAGCAGTACTTC. Translation: CASSQSSGGSSYEQYF.

The V gene is TRBV6-6, the J gene TRBJ1-5; the D is unclear. The V end lost 2 bases, the J end lost 0 bases, and 2 bases lay between the germline ends. From germline, CDR1 is MNHNY and CDR2 SVGAGI (reference sequence). This CDR3 region has 13 residues. The CDR3 nucleotides read TGTGCCAGCAGTTACCATAGCAATCAGCCCCAGCATTTT. It is translated as CASSYHSNQPQHF.

This clone was observed a handful of times. V usage is TRBV10-3 and J usage is TRBJ1-1; TRBD1 aligns across 8 bases. Looked up from germline, CDR1 is ENHRY and CDR2 is SYGVKD. The CDR3 length is 14 residues. Germline trimming cut 3 bases from V and 5 bases from J; bases unmatched to any gene: 5. This chain's CDR3 is CAISDSTGGTEAFF. The CDR3 region has the DNA TGTGCCATCAGTGACTCTACAGGGGGGACTGAAGCTTTCTTT.

This clone showed up just a few times. This chain connects TRBV10-3 to TRBJ1-2; D remains unclear. Trimming removed 4 bases at V and 14 bases at J, with 20 bases between. This CDR3 is 13 amino acids long. Looked up from germline, CDR1 is ENHRY and CDR2 is SYGVKD. The CDR3 loop reads CAISVATYSLATF. The CDR3, as DNA: TGTGCCATCAGTGTGGCTACGTACTCCCTGGCTACCTTC.

The chain has TRBV5-1 and TRBJ2-7, with TRBD1 matching 8 bases. V gave up 5 bases and J gave up 3 bases; unmatched junction bases: 7. Germline-derived CDR1 and CDR2 are SGHRS and YFSETQ. The CDR3 is 14 residues long. The CDR3 protein is CASRRSGGLYEQYF. CDR3 in DNA: TGCGCCAGCAGAAGGTCAGGGGGCCTCTACGAGCAGTACTTC. The full variable domain, in which reference TRBV5-1 and TRBJ2-7 provide the parts outside the CDR3, is KAGVTQTPRYLIKTRGQQVTLSCSPISGHRSVSWYQQTPGQGLQFLFEYFSETQRNKGNFPGRFSGRQFSNSRSEMNVSTLELGDSALYLCASRRSGGLYEQYFGPGTRLTVT.